Following are 9 T cell receptor beta chains from one sample sequenced in a study of T cell responses to AZD1222 COVID-19 vaccine. Clones were sequenced by immunoSEQ multiplex PCR, and TCRdb holds only the in-frame ones, with some missing. This table has around 120,000 clones, about 90% appearing once. The source material was peripheral blood, sampled on day 0 of AZD1222 vaccination. Receptors were obtained from an adult in good health.

The sample holds a few counts of this clone. This chain links TRBV5-1 with TRBJ1-1, with no clear D. Trimming shortened V by 1 base and J by 0 bases, and 4 bases separated the two germline ends. The CDR3 has 13 residues. Per the germline V gene, CDR1 is SGHRS and CDR2 is YFSETQ. Here the CDR3 reads CASSLRVNTEAFF. The CDR3 coding sequence is TGCGCCAGCAGCTTGAGGGTGAACACTGAAGCTTTCTTT.

The chain joins TRBV28 to TRBJ1-2, with 8 bases aligning to TRBD1. There are 18 residues in the CDR3. CDR1 is MDHEN and CDR2 is SYDVKM in the germline V gene. Unmatched junction bases numbered 25, after V lost 9 bases and J lost 7 bases. CDR3 in DNA: TGTGCCAGTAAACAACCCACCGGACAGGGCCGCCGCGGCGTTGGCTACACCTTC. Translating gives CASKQPTGQGRRGVGYTF.

This clone was observed a few times. The chain combines TRBV7-6 with TRBJ1-3; D remains unclear. CDR3 length equals 14 residues. CDR1 and CDR2 from the germline V gene are SGHVS and FNYEAQ. V was pared by 5 bases and J by 4 bases, with 12 bases between. The CDR3: CASSPRTAGNTIYF. In nucleotides, the CDR3 is TGTGCCAGCAGCCCCCGGACGGCAGGAAACACCATATATTTT.

This chain joins TRBV6-6 and TRBJ1-2; the D is unclear. Trimming removed 7 bases from V and 2 bases from J, with 14 bases in between. Looked up from germline, CDR1 is MNHNY and CDR2 is SVGAGI (reference sequence). This CDR3 region has 14 residues. CDR3 nucleotides: TGTGCCAGCAATGGTCACATGTTCAACTATGGCTACACCTTC. This sequence encodes CASNGHMFNYGYTF.

The J gene is TRBJ1-1, the V gene TRBV11-1; D is undetermined. The V end was cut by 5 bases, the J end by 0 bases, with 10 bases between. The CDR3 is 14 residues long. The germline gives CDR1 SGHAT, CDR2 FQDESV (reference sequence). The CDR3 loop reads CASSARVVNTEAFF. Here the CDR3 DNA reads TGTGCCAGCAGCGCGCGCGTGGTGAACACTGAAGCTTTCTTT.

The chain employs TRBV5-1 and TRBJ1-1; unclear D gene. The V and J ends lost 5 bases and 2 bases respectively, with 4 bases between them. The CDR3 is 11 residues long. CDR1 SGHRS and CDR2 YFSETQ come from the germline V gene. The CDR3 DNA reads as TGCGCCAGCAGGGACAACACTGAAGCTTTCTTT. Amino acid sequence: CASRDNTEAFF.

The chain couples TRBV29-1 to TRBJ2-7, with D maybe TRBD2 (6 bases). V shed 6 bases and J shed 3 bases, with 15 bases lying between them. The CDR3 spans 13 residues. The germline V gene has CDR1 SQVTM and CDR2 ANQGSEA. For the CDR3, the DNA is TGCAGCGTCACCGGGAGCAGTAACTACGAGCAGTACTTC. Its protein product is CSVTGSSNYEQYF.

The rearrangement joins TRBV30 to TRBJ2-7; the D is unclear. The germline gives CDR1 GTSNPN, CDR2 SVGIG (reference sequence). Trimming cost V 1 base and J 1 base, with 2 bases left between them. The CDR3 has 11 residues. CDR3 loop: CAWSGSYEQYF. CDR3 DNA sequence: TGTGCCTGGAGTGGGTCCTACGAGCAGTACTTC.

V gene TRBV6-1 combines with J gene TRBJ2-7; D may be TRBD2 (5 bases). The CDR3 has 13 residues. V dropped 1 base and J dropped 4 bases, with 8 bases sitting between them. The germline gives CDR1 MNHNS, CDR2 SASEGT. CDR3 coding DNA: TGTGCCAGCAGTGAAGGGACTCGATACGAGCAGTACTTC. Protein sequence: CASSEGTRYEQYF.